What follows is one TCR beta chain and its context. Individuals aged about 18 to 89 years were recruited from approximately 22 US areas. Grouping used clinical history reported by participants in a survey and questionnaire. Cohort 3 recovery required two negative PCRs, clearance, or symptom resolution. This entry comes from a study of blood T cell repertoires in COVID-19. Study in general: PBMCs, B-cell-depleted T cells, or T cells provided the cDNA or gDNA that made up the material.

The table came from immunoSEQ multiplex PCR; TCRdb's copy has only in-frame clones and leaves some out. This sample yields under 200,000 clones, of which about 80% are seen a single time; roughly 12% belongs to the top ten. What was sequenced was PBMCs or T cells enriched from blood (not recorded which). This sequence was found in a man over 45 who had recovered from COVID-19.

CDR3: CASSIFGQGYYGYTF. DNA for the CDR3: TGTGCCAGTAGTATCTTCGGACAGGGATACTATGGCTACACCTTC. The rearrangement uses TRBV19 and TRBJ1-2; the match to TRBD1 covers 8 bases. CDR1 is LNHDA, CDR2 SQIVND, per germline (reference sequence). This CDR3 is built from 15 residues. V gave up 3 bases and J gave up 3 bases; unmatched junction bases: 6.